This T cell receptor (beta chain) was retrieved from a study of CD8 T cells in ankylosing spondylitis. Study outcomes and limitations: Past studies reported some motif variants in reactive arthritis synovial fluid and blood.

Researchers built TCR beta libraries using quantitative 5'-RACE with molecular barcodes. TCRdb processed the 5' RACE reads anew with MiXCR; each CDR3 protein has one entry. The sample includes 230,000 or so distinct CDR3 sequences, about 18% of them seen just once. This clonotype has more than one count but fewer than ten. The target antigen is unknown. J lost 4 bases, V lost 4 bases, and 3 bases had no gene match. This CDR3 contains 13 residues. Germline V gives CDR1 SGHRS, CDR2 YFSETQ. The TCR originated in a male donor with ankylosing spondylitis or in good health (not recorded which). The chain couples TRBV5-1 to TRBJ2-5; 8 nucleotides agree with TRBD2. The sequenced sample consisted of blood, either unsorted or a sorted T cell fraction (not recorded which). The CDR3 sequence: CASSIREGETQYF. CDR3 nucleotides: TGCGCCAGCAGCATCCGGGAGGGAGAGACCCAGTACTTC. Looking up the rest from reference TRBV5-1 and TRBJ2-5 gives the full variable domain: KAGVTQTPRYLIKTRGQQVTLSCSPISGHRSVSWYQQTPGQGLQFLFEYFSETQRNKGNFPGRFSGRQFSNSRSEMNVSTLELGDSALYLCASSIREGETQYFGPGTRLLVL.